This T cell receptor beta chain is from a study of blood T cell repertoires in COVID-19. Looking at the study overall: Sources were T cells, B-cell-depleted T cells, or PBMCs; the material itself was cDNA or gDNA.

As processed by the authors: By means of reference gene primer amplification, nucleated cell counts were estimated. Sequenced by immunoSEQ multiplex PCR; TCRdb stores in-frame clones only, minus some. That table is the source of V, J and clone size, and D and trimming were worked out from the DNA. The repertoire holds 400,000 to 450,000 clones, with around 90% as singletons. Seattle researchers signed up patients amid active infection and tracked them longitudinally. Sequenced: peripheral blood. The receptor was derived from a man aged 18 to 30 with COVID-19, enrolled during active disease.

CDR3 residues: CASSHIRALLKIEGNQPQHF. In nucleotides, the CDR3 is TGCGCCAGCAGTCATATCAGGGCACTCCTAAAAATTGAGGGCAATCAGCCCCAGCATTTT. The chain links TRBV5-1 to TRBJ1-5; D possibly corresponds to TRBD1 (5 bases). The CDR3 spans 20 residues. Germline values: CDR1 SGHRS, CDR2 YFSETQ. V lost 5 bases and J 2 bases, leaving 29 bases between the germline ends.